This passage covers 31 T cell receptor beta chains from one sample sequenced in a study of Graves' ophthalmopathy and Graves' hyperthyroidism. Scientists amplified the TCR beta CDR3 regions from RNA transcripts. HTBI primers were employed in first-round RT-PCR, then a second-round multiplex PCR followed. Using its own MiXCR run on the multiplex PCR reads, TCRdb lists one record per CDR3 protein. The data contain under 800,000 distinct CDR3 sequences, approximately 22% of them singletons. The specimen sequenced was peripheral blood. The receptors derive from a woman under 30 with stable Graves' hyperthyroidism. Some clones in this sample may be carry-over from other donors' samples.

Written as DNA, the CDR3 is TGTGCCACCAGCAGAGGGACAGGGGTATGGGCCAACGTCCTGACTTTC. Its protein is CATSRGTGVWANVLTF. The chain uses TRBV15 and TRBJ2-6; 9 bases map to TRBD1. This CDR3 region has 16 residues. Trimming at V came to 1 base and at J to 5 bases, leaving 3 bases not matched to a gene. CDR1 LNHNV and CDR2 YYDKDF come from the germline V gene (reference sequence).

V is TRBV3-1 and J is TRBJ1-5, with TRBD1 identical over 8 bases. V gave up 4 bases and J gave up 4 bases; unmatched junction bases: 6. The germline V gene encodes CDR1 LGHDT and CDR2 YNNKEL (reference sequence). The CDR3 is 15 residues long. CDR3 bases: TGTGCCAGCAGCCCAGCGCGGACAGGGAATCAGCCCCAGCATTTT. As protein: CASSPARTGNQPQHF.

There are many counts of this clonotype. The J gene is TRBJ1-2, the V gene TRBV28; D is perhaps TRBD1 (5 bases). CDR1 and CDR2 from the germline V gene are MDHEN and SYDVKM. The CDR3 spans 14 residues. V shed 7 bases and J shed 4 bases, with 16 bases lying between them. The CDR3 loop is CASTPPGTVYGYTF. The CDR3 bases are TGTGCCAGCACCCCTCCTGGGACGGTCTATGGCTACACCTTC.

This clonotype was recorded at least ten times. The chain is built from TRBV6-1 and TRBJ1-5, with D possibly matching TRBD1 (5 bases). V dropped 6 bases and J dropped 3 bases, with 15 bases sitting between them. Per the germline V gene, CDR1 is MNHNS and CDR2 is SASEGT. The CDR3 length is 15 residues. The CDR3 reads CASRILGPANQPQHF. CDR3 DNA: TGTGCCAGCAGGATATTGGGGCCGGCCAATCAGCCCCAGCATTTT.

This clonotype was seen a handful of times. A read error may explain this, as a much larger clone is one base away. The J gene is TRBJ2-2, the V gene TRBV11-2, with a tentative D call TRBD2 (6 bases). The germline V gene encodes CDR1 SGHAT and CDR2 FQNNGV. This CDR3 has 13 amino acids. For the CDR3, the DNA is TGTGCCAGCAGCTCCCTGTGGCCCGGGGGGCTGTTTTTT. It translates to CASSSLWPGGLFF.

The genes are TRBV20-1 and TRBJ1-5, with TRBD1 matching 8 bases. Per germline, CDR1 DFQATT and CDR2 SNEGSKA (reference sequence). The CDR3 covers 17 residues. The trim removed 6 bases at V and 0 bases at J, leaving 13 bases unmatched. CDR3: CSAPWGQGAGSNQPQHF. The DNA of the CDR3 is TGCAGTGCCCCCTGGGGCCAGGGGGCAGGTAGCAATCAGCCCCAGCATTTT.

Ten or more counts support this clonotype. The chain recombines TRBV19 with TRBJ2-7, with a weak D call TRBD1 (6 bases). V lost 5 bases and J 2 bases, leaving 19 bases between the germline ends. The CDR3 runs to 16 residues. CDR1 is LNHDA and CDR2 is SQIVND in the germline V gene (reference sequence). The CDR3 DNA sequence: TGTGCCAGTAGTGTCACAGGGTCCTTCTATACCTACGAGCAGTACTTC. This gives the protein CASSVTGSFYTYEQYF.

This clonotype appeared many times. The chain couples TRBV2 to TRBJ2-7, with D perhaps being TRBD1 or TRBD2 (5 bases each). Trimming removed 1 base at V and 2 bases at J, with 9 bases between. The CDR3 is made up of 14 amino acids. Germline CDR1 is SNHLY and CDR2 is FYNNEI. The CDR3 bases are TGTGCCAGCAGTGAAGGAAGAGGGGCCTACGAGCAGTACTTC. Translation gives CASSEGRGAYEQYF.

V gene TRBV18 combines with J gene TRBJ1-2, with D unresolved. V was clipped by 2 bases and J by 3 bases, with 7 bases between them. Per the germline V gene, CDR1 is KGHSH and CDR2 is LQKENI. There are 13 residues in the CDR3. CDR3 residues: CASSPERDYGYTF. Written as DNA, the CDR3 is TGTGCCAGCTCACCAGAACGGGACTATGGCTACACCTTC.

This clonotype was recorded a few times. J is TRBJ2-2 and V is TRBV6-1, with D tentatively TRBD2 (5 bases). V lost 7 bases, J lost 1 base, and 7 bases lay in between. Germline V gene data show CDR1 as MNHNS and CDR2 as SASEGT. The CDR3 totals 13 residues. CDR3 amino acids: CASKLGNTGELFF. In nucleotides, the CDR3 is TGTGCCAGCAAACTAGGGAACACCGGGGAGCTGTTTTTT.

This clonotype was detected ten times or more. V and J are TRBV12-3 or TRBV12-4 and TRBJ2-7, with TRBD2 identical over 7 bases. V lost 6 bases to trimming and J lost 5 bases; unmatched junction nucleotides: 4. The CDR3 totals 12 residues. CDR3 protein: CASRGGFDEQYF. In DNA form, the CDR3 reads TGTGCCAGCAGGGGAGGGTTTGACGAGCAGTACTTC.

The genes are TRBV6-4 and TRBJ2-3; 10 positions agree with TRBD1. The CDR3 runs 16 residues. CDR1 and CDR2 (germline): MRHNA, SNTAGT. V gave up 3 bases and J gave up 0 bases; unmatched junction bases: 3. In DNA, the CDR3 is TGTGCCAGCAGTGATTGGGACAGGGGTAGCACAGATACGCAGTATTTT. Amino acids: CASSDWDRGSTDTQYF.

This clonotype was seen repeatedly, ten times or more. This chain joins TRBV29-1 and TRBJ1-1; no reliable D call. The CDR3 spans 9 residues. Trimming took off 4 bases at V and 7 bases at J, with 4 bases between the two ends. Germline V gene lookup returns CDR1 SQVTM and CDR2 ANQGSEA. This CDR3 is CSVGSEAFF. The CDR3 DNA follows: TGCAGCGTTGGGAGTGAAGCTTTCTTT.

This clonotype was seen ten or more times. V gene TRBV12-3 or TRBV12-4 combines with J gene TRBJ1-2, with 8 bases fitting TRBD1. The V gene end was trimmed by 6 bases and the J gene end by 6 bases; junction bases not matched to a gene: 12. The CDR3 covers 15 residues. The CDR3 is CASSPTWQGADGYTF. For the CDR3, the DNA is TGTGCCAGCAGCCCTACGTGGCAGGGGGCGGATGGCTACACCTTC.

Notes on this clonotype: This sequence may be a read error, since a much larger clone differs from it by one base. The CDR3 does not end in the conserved phenylalanine or tryptophan, so this is likely a read error. J is TRBJ1-5 and V is TRBV27, with TRBD1 matching 7 bases. Germline V gene sequence: CDR1 MNHEY, CDR2 SMNVEV (reference sequence). There are 14 residues in the CDR3. V shed 6 bases, J shed 6 bases, and the junction held 8 bases outside the gene matches. CDR3 nucleotides: TGTGCCAGCAGCCCCGACAGGGTGCTTCAGCCCCAGCATTTA. Protein sequence: CASSPDRVLQPQHL.

The V gene is TRBV6-2 or TRBV6-3, the J gene TRBJ2-6, with a possible D match to TRBD2 (5 bases). The CDR3 loop spans 15 amino acids. With 7 bases removed from V and 0 bases from J, the gap between germline ends came to 10 bases. Germline CDR1 MNHEY, CDR2 SVGEGT. The CDR3 region has the DNA TGTGCCAGCATCCGGGATGACTCTGGGGCCAACGTCCTGACTTTC. This sequence encodes CASIRDDSGANVLTF.

V is TRBV20-1 and J is TRBJ2-7; 8 bases fit TRBD1. Germline CDR1 is DFQATT and CDR2 is SNEGSKA (reference sequence). CDR3 length equals 14 residues. The V segment lost 6 bases and the J segment 2 bases; nucleotides outside the gene matches: 9. This CDR3 is CSAPLDRAPYEQYF. The CDR3 DNA reads TGCAGTGCCCCACTGGACAGGGCCCCCTACGAGCAGTACTTC.

This clonotype has ten or more counts. The chain recombines TRBV6-5 with TRBJ1-2; D perhaps matches TRBD1 (5 bases). Per the germline V gene, CDR1 is MNHEY and CDR2 is SVGAGI. The germline V and J ends were trimmed by 2 bases and 8 bases, with 15 bases remaining between them. This CDR3 spans 14 amino acids. CDR3 region: CASSYISGLGGYTF. CDR3 DNA: TGTGCCAGCAGTTACATTTCAGGGCTCGGCGGCTACACCTTC.

This clonotype has at least ten counts. The chain is built from TRBV6-5 and TRBJ1-2, with D possibly TRBD1 on 6 matching bases. V dropped 4 bases and J dropped 4 bases, with 7 bases sitting between them. There are 12 residues in the CDR3. Germline loops: CDR1 MNHEY, CDR2 SVGAGI. The CDR3 region has the DNA TGTGCCAGCAGTTCAGGGGTCTATGGCTACACCTTC. This codes for CASSSGVYGYTF.

The sample holds one count of this clonotype. The chain is built from TRBV6-1 and TRBJ2-7; the match to TRBD2 covers 9 bases. J was trimmed by 5 bases and V by 2 bases; bases with no gene match: 10. Per the germline V gene, CDR1 is MNHNS and CDR2 is SASEGT. CDR3 length equals 16 residues. CDR3 bases: TGTGCCAGCAGTGAAACTAGCGGGCGGGCGGCTCACGAGCAGTACTTC. Encoded protein: CASSETSGRAAHEQYF.

In this sample, this clonotype turned up many times. The chain is built from TRBV6-5 and TRBJ1-1; 9 nucleotides line up with TRBD1. This CDR3 contains 14 residues. Per germline, CDR1 MNHEY and CDR2 SVGAGI. V lost 1 base and J lost 11; bases outside the gene matches: 8. In nucleotides, the CDR3 is TGTGCCAGCAGTTACTACCGGGACAGGGTAGTTGCTTTCTTT. It is translated as CASSYYRDRVVAFF.

This clonotype was recorded many times. The chain couples TRBV6-5 to TRBJ2-7, with D perhaps matching TRBD1 (6 bases). The CDR3 is made up of 15 amino acids. Germline lookup yields CDR1 MNHEY and CDR2 SVGAGI. V dropped 0 bases and J dropped 5 bases, with 14 bases sitting between them. CDR3 residues: CASSYSVWTVDEQYF. CDR3 DNA sequence: TGTGCCAGCAGTTACTCGGTCTGGACAGTCGACGAGCAGTACTTC.

This clonotype is a singleton in its sample. This chain connects TRBV2 to TRBJ2-7, with a weak D call TRBD1 (6 bases). The CDR3 has 12 residues. The germline gives CDR1 SNHLY, CDR2 FYNNEI. Trimming stripped 11 bases from V and 2 bases from J, with 13 bases between. CDR3 DNA sequence: TGTGCCTGCCAAACAGGGCCCTACGAGCAGTACGTC. The encoded protein is CACQTGPYEQYV.

This clonotype was picked up many times. J is TRBJ1-3 and V is TRBV7-2; 7 bases align to TRBD1. Germline-derived CDR1 and CDR2 are SGHTA and FQGNSA. Germline trimming cut 3 bases from V and 4 bases from J; bases unmatched to any gene: 9. This CDR3 contains 16 residues. The CDR3 loop is CASSFPSTGRGNTIYF. The CDR3 DNA follows: TGTGCCAGCAGCTTCCCCTCGACAGGGCGCGGAAACACCATATATTTT.

In the case of this clonotype: One end of the junction varies from germline; a read error may be responsible. CDR3 DNA sequence: TGCGCCAGCAGCCCCCCTTTAGCCTTC. Translating gives CASSPPLAF. This chain uses TRBV5-1 with TRBJ1-2; D gene ambiguous. The CDR3 runs to 9 residues. Per the germline V gene, CDR1 is SGHRS and CDR2 is YFSETQ.

There are many counts of this clonotype. The gene calls are TRBV6-2 or TRBV6-3 and TRBJ2-6; D might be TRBD1 (5 bases). Trimming pared 6 bases from V and 1 base from J, leaving 13 bases between. The CDR3 is made up of 16 amino acids. Germline V gives CDR1 MNHEY, CDR2 SVGEGT. This chain's CDR3 is CASSVPPGSGANVLTF. The DNA of the CDR3 is TGTGCCAGCAGCGTCCCACCAGGGTCTGGGGCCAACGTCCTGACTTTC.

The rearrangement joins TRBV24-1 to TRBJ1-1, with 9 bases lining up with TRBD1. This CDR3 comprises 16 residues. Germline CDR1 reads KGHDR; CDR2 reads SFDVKD. Trimming removed 4 bases from V and 2 bases from J; junction bases left unmatched: 7. CDR3 in amino acids: CATSDHRTGDNTEAFF. The CDR3 DNA is TGTGCCACCAGTGACCATAGGACAGGGGATAACACTGAAGCTTTCTTT.

This clonotype was seen repeatedly, ten times or more. One end of the junction is discordant with germline, which a read error may explain. The V gene is TRBV27, the J gene TRBJ1-1, with 8 positions matching TRBD1. CDR1 is MNHEY and CDR2 is SMNVEV in the germline V gene (reference sequence). The CDR3 runs 13 residues. CDR3 protein: CASSPTGVAEASF. The CDR3, as DNA: TGTGCCAGCAGTCCGACAGGGGTTGCTGAAGCTTCCTTT.

This clonotype turned up a few times. The chain is built from TRBV5-6 and TRBJ2-7; the D call may be TRBD1 or TRBD2 (5 bases each). V lost 4 bases and J 3 bases, leaving 20 bases between the germline ends. The CDR3 spans 16 residues. CDR1 is SGHDT, CDR2 YYEEEE, per germline. CDR3 DNA sequence: TGTGCCAGCAGCCAACTAGGACGGGGCGGATACTACGAGCAGTACTTC. It encodes CASSQLGRGGYYEQYF.

This clonotype was detected ten times or more. The genes are TRBV7-2 and TRBJ1-2; weak D call: TRBD1 (5 bases). V was shortened by 2 bases and J by 2 bases, with 12 bases between the two germline ends. Germline loops: CDR1 SGHTA, CDR2 FQGNSA. The CDR3 consists of 15 residues. DNA of the CDR3: TGTGCCAGCAGCTTAAACCTCAGGGACAACTATGGCTACACCTTC. Translation gives CASSLNLRDNYGYTF.

This clonotype came up many times. The chain's CDR3 is CASSQTSGGNTGELFF. CDR3 bases: TGTGCCAGCAGTCAGACTAGCGGGGGTAACACCGGGGAGCTGTTTTTT. V and J are TRBV12-3 or TRBV12-4 and TRBJ2-2; 12 bases fit TRBD2. With 5 bases clipped from V and 2 bases from J, the junction kept 3 bases outside the gene matches. The CDR3 sequence is 16 residues long.